The present entry profiles one T cell receptor (beta chain) with its context. Its antigen is unknown. A much bigger clone sits one base away, suggesting this may be a read error. Libraries were made using multiplex PCR. The sequencer was an Illumina HiSeq 4000. CDR3 regions were amplified by Arm-PCR with iRepertoire HTBI primers to construct TCR beta libraries. Before sequencing, the PCR products underwent gel purification. The published analysis was carried out like this. Gene usage analysis of CDR3 amino acid clonotypes used the approximately 56 TRBV and some 15 TRBJ segments found across samples. COPE and FqMerger were used to merge filtered high-quality paired reads into contigs. BLAST was used to align contigs to IMGT TRBV, TRBD and TRBJ reference genes, and CDR3 was defined according to IMGT. Any clonotype with a frequency above 0.1% was counted as a highly expanded clone. Shannon entropy was used to measure repertoire diversity, and the Gini coefficient was used to measure V-J evenness. Clonotypes shared by more than one individual were considered public. TCRdb applied fastp at Q25 and MiXCR to the public reads, then kept only in-frame beta chains. Records with the same CDR3 protein are collapsed into one entry carrying the most frequent genes and DNA. V and J calls and clone size were set by TCRdb, not the authors. Present in this sample are 400,000 to 500,000 distinct CDR3 sequences, roughly 15% of which were seen just once. The ten largest account for approximately 17% of the sample.

This entry comes from a study of regulatory T cells in long-lasting Graves disease (dated by TCRdb to the early 2020s). Regarding the complete study: Antithyroid drugs had been taken for less than 3 months by newly diagnosed Graves' disease patients. Patients with persistent Graves' disease were compared with patients with newly diagnosed Graves' disease using TCR sequencing and RNA sequencing of peripheral blood. The study took place in China and was registered as a clinical trial. A total of about 35 samples underwent TCR sequencing, from roughly 13 patients with persistent Graves' disease and approximately 20 patients with newly diagnosed Graves' disease.

CDR1 SGHTA and CDR2 FQGTGA are derived from the germline V gene. Measured from the cysteine to the phenylalanine, the CDR3 is 17 residues long. The DNA shown is the 51-base CDR3, in frame from base 1. The paper's findings and limits, for the study overall: Persistent patients shared more public clonotypes among themselves (around 2,700) than newly diagnosed patients did (about 970). TRBV28, TRBJ1-2 and TRBJ2-5 were preferentially used in persistent disease, while TRBV20-1 and TRBJ2-1 were favored in newly diagnosed disease. Only the TCR beta chain was sequenced and analyzed. The small sample size was acknowledged by the authors as a limitation that may reduce accuracy. Because the primary lesion, thyroid tissue, could not be accessed, the study looked at peripheral blood alone. Compared with newly diagnosed patients, patients with persistent Graves' disease had lower TCR Shannon entropy and fewer highly expanded clones, which suggests clonal expansion.

The sample's time point label, decoded: newly diagnosed GD, antithyroid drugs for less than 3 months. RNA was extracted from PBMCs in TRIzol for both TCR sequencing and RNA sequencing. Graves' disease was diagnosed according to American Thyroid Association guidelines. Patients were recruited from an endocrinology department in Xi'an, China. Each patient gave about 10 milliliters of peripheral blood, collected in an EDTA anticoagulant tube. PBMCs were isolated by Ficoll Paque Plus density gradient separation without further T cell sorting. RNA quality was checked with an Agilent 2100 Bioanalyzer and agarose gel, and concentration with a NanoDrop 2000. The sample was also linked to a second study, of T cells in Graves' hyperthyroidism and ophthalmopathy. The second investigation adds: A patient counted as having stable Graves' hyperthyroidism if no progression to ophthalmopathy occurred over 18 months of follow-up. Hyperthyroidism patients were aged 18 to 65 years and newly diagnosed, with disease duration of less than 2 months. Any patient with an uncontrolled infection, another autoimmune disease, pregnancy or lactation was excluded. Diagnoses relied on clinical symptoms, serum thyroxine and TRAb, thyroid ultrasound and orbital computed tomography. For the first round of RT-PCR on the TCR CDR3, the HTBI primer set was used together with the Qiagen OneStep RT-PCR kit. Most expanded thyroid clonotypes (frequency above 0.001) were also detected in blood, a finding suggesting that blood repertoires may reflect thyroid immune responses. A model built on a 13 V-J signature distinguished ophthalmopathy from stable hyperthyroidism, reaching approximately 89% sensitivity and 81.08% specificity in cross-validation and 80%/75% in testing. In validation, the model predicted progression to ophthalmopathy with approximately 70% sensitivity and 72% to 85% specificity, a median of approximately 6.5 months before onset. TCR V-J signatures able to tell the groups apart were searched for in a discovery cohort of 90 to 100 patients, of whom 40 to 45 had Graves' ophthalmopathy and around 58 had stable Graves' hyperthyroidism. An independent validation cohort of about 19 hyperthyroidism patients and approximately 17 patients who later progressed to ophthalmopathy tested prospective prediction of ophthalmopathy. The 75 to 100 discovery patients were randomly split 7:3 into training and test sets. Thyroid tissue and blood T-cell repertoires from six Graves' hyperthyroidism patients were also compared in the study. After sampling, hyperthyroidism patients received methimazole starting at 30 mg daily, and ophthalmopathy patients received high-dose intravenous methylprednisolone. A second multiplex PCR round built the libraries, followed by size selection and purification. Sequencing of the libraries was done on an Illumina HiSeq2000 using paired-end 100 bp reads. SOAPnuke was used to process the raw data, removing reads that contained adapters or uncalled bases, had a mean Phred below 15, or lacked an exact match to the constant primer or identifier. COPE v1.2.5 was used to merge high-quality paired reads, and clonotypes were defined as unique nucleotide sequences. MiTCR v1.1 was used to align the clonotypes against IMGT TRBV, TRBD and TRBJ reference segments. The analysis was restricted to V-J combinations with a frequency above 0.0001, which together covered 99% to 99.2% of the repertoires. The TCS score was defined as the ratio of F50 (clonal expansion) to E x V (chaos), calculated using BLOSUM62-based TCRdist between CDR3 peptides within each V-J. Welch's t-statistics and random forest reduced 500 to 550 V-J features to 13, which were used in a naive Bayes classifier (R e1071). Sample size was not statistically predetermined, and investigators were not blinded to group allocation. The paper describes TCR Vbeta CDR3 sequencing of 140 or so peripheral blood samples, made up of approximately 40 ophthalmopathy patients, some 80 hyperthyroidism patients and 17 progressor patients.

This specimen consisted of peripheral blood mononuclear cells (PBMCs), obtained at new diagnosis, from a patient treated with antithyroid drugs. The chain is assembled from TRBV7-3 and TRBJ2-1, and TRBD2 aligns with 8 junction nucleotides. The better agreement between TRBJ2-7 and the DNA end casts doubt on the J call. This TCR came from a woman between 45 and 60 years old with Graves disease. Donor details come from another sample of the same person, matched by shared clones. In nucleotides, the sequence is TGTGCCAGCAGCCCCCGGGGTCCGGGACTAGGGGACAATGAGCAGTACTTC. It translates as CASSPRGPGLGDNEQYF.